This T cell receptor (beta chain) emerged from a study of monozygotic twins with inflammatory bowel disease. An amount of 3500 ng of total RNA was used for each TCR library. TCRdb reprocessed the 5' RACE reads and stores each CDR3 protein as one record, lacking DNA. The table counts hundreds of thousands of distinct CDR3 sequences; roughly 2.2% lies in the top ten. The sequence was collected from a human donor with ulcerative colitis or Crohn's disease, or a healthy co-twin of an affected twin (not recorded which). The source material was blood.

The CDR3 here is CARAGGHTDTQYF. The chain links TRBV5-3 to TRBJ2-3; the D call of TRBD2 rests on TCRdb alone, since no DNA is present to check it. TRBV5-3 is an ORF for which the function is uncertain. This CDR3 spans 13 amino acids.